This TCR beta chain was identified during a study of read filtering for tumor transcriptome and immune sequencing. Study overall: The cohort had 17 men and under 15 women aged roughly 47 to 90, mean about 68 years. DNase treatment preceded whole-transcriptome library preparation. Study outcomes and limitations: This fraction held mixed bone marrow immune cells after CD138-negative sorting. RNA-seq captured clonotypes less deeply and reliably than IR-seq.

From around 0.4 ug of RNA, a library with molecular barcoded alpha/delta and beta/gamma adaptors was made. TCRdb called the reads again in MiXCR, with one record for every CDR3 protein. The sample has about 60,000 distinct CDR3 sequences; roughly 14% are singletons. On this clonotype itself: The antigen is not known.

Germline CDR1 SEHNR, CDR2 FQNEAQ (reference sequence). The CDR3 length is 14 residues. J lost 1 base, V lost 3 bases, and 3 bases had no gene match. This TCR was sampled from a donor aged 40 or over with multiple myeloma. The chain is built from TRBV7-9 and TRBJ2-7, with 7 positions matching TRBD2. The sequenced sample consisted of a population of CD138-negative cells sorted from bone marrow. CDR3 coding DNA: TGTGCCAGCAGCTTCCTAGCGGTATCCTACGAGCAGTACTTC. Amino acid sequence: CASSFLAVSYEQYF. Full variable domain (missing parts from reference TRBV7-9 and TRBJ2-7): DTGVSQNPRHKITKRGQNVTFRCDPISEHNRLYWYRQTLGQGPEFLTYFQNEAQLEKSRLLSDRFSAERPKGSFSTLEIQRTEQGDSAMYLCASSFLAVSYEQYFGPGTRLTVT.